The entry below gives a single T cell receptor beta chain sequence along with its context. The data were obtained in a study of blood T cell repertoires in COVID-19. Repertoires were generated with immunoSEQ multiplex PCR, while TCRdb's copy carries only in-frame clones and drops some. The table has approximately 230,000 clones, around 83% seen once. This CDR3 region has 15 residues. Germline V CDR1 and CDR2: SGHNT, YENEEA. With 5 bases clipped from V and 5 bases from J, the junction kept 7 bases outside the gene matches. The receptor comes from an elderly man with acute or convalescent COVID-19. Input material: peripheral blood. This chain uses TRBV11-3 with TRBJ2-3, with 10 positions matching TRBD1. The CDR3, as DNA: TGTGCCAGCAGCCGACAGGGGGCTCGGGGAGATACGCAGTATTTT. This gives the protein CASSRQGARGDTQYF.